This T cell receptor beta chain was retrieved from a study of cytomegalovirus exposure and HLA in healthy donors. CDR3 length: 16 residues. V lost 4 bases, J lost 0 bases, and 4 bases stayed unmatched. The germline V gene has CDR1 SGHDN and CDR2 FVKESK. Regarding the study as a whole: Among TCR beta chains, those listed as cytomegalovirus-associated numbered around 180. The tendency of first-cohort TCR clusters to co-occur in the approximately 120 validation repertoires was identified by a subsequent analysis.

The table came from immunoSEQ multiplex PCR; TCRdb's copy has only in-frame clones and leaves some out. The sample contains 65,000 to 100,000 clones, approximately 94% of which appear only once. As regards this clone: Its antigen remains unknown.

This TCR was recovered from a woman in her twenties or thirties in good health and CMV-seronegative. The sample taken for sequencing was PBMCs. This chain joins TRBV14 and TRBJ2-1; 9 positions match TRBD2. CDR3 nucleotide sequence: TGTGCCAGCAGCCCCCTTAGCGGGAGCTCCTACAATGAGCAGTTCTTC. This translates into CASSPLSGSSYNEQFF.